These 26 T cell receptor beta chains originate from one sample sequenced in a study of blood T cells in healthy people across ages. PCR was performed a second time for 7 to 11 cycles using a sample-barcoded 5' primer and a J-beta primer mix. One entry per CDR3 protein, called by TCRdb with MiXCR from the 5' RACE reads. In the table there are some 710,000 distinct CDR3 sequences, about half of which are singletons. The source material was blood. These receptors were obtained from an elderly man in good health.

The J gene is TRBJ2-7, the V gene TRBV4-3; 9 nucleotides match TRBD2. CDR3 length: 16 amino acids. Germline V gene sequence: CDR1 LGHNA, CDR2 YSLEER. Trimming cost V 1 base and J 2 bases; bases outside gene matches: 6. This chain's CDR3 is CASSQVSGSPPYEQYF. CDR3 nucleotide sequence: TGCGCCAGCAGCCAAGTTAGCGGGAGCCCCCCCTACGAGCAGTACTTC.

As to this clonotype: At one of its ends the junction is not consistent with the germline gene, which may arise from a read error. This chain links TRBV3-1 with TRBJ2-5; D gene unclear. Germline V CDR1 and CDR2: LGHDT, YNNKEL (reference sequence). The CDR3 runs to 13 residues. The CDR3 loop reads CASNQDLRETQYF. CDR3 nucleotide sequence: TGTGCCAGCAACCAAGATTTGAGGGAGACCCAGTACTTC.

This clonotype was detected a few times. The chain joins TRBV20-1 to TRBJ2-5; the match to TRBD2 covers 12 bases. V shed 6 bases and J 1 base; nucleotides not matched to a gene: 12. From germline, CDR1 is DFQATT and CDR2 SNEGSKA (reference sequence). This CDR3 spans 17 amino acids. The CDR3 DNA reads as TGCAGTGCCCCCCGCCTAGCGGGAGGGACCTCCCAAGAGACCCAGTACTTC. Translation: CSAPRLAGGTSQETQYF.

CDR3 coding DNA: TGTGCCAGCAGTATTTCAGGGGGCAGGGATACGCAGTATTTT. Protein sequence: CASSISGGRDTQYF. The chain carries TRBV6-4 and TRBJ2-3, with 8 bases aligning to TRBD1. Per germline, CDR1 MRHNA and CDR2 SNTAGT. The CDR3 length is 14 residues. Unmatched junction bases numbered 7, after V lost 5 bases and J lost 6 bases.

This clonotype was seen more than once but under ten times. The chain recombines TRBV28 with TRBJ2-3; D unresolved. Trimming took off 5 bases at V and 0 bases at J, with 12 bases between the two ends. CDR1 MDHEN and CDR2 SYDVKM come from the germline V gene. The CDR3 has 15 amino acids. CDR3 DNA: TGTGCCAGCAGTCGGACGGCCGCTAGCACAGATACGCAGTATTTT. It yields the protein CASSRTAASTDTQYF.

This clonotype was recorded a few times. The chain joins TRBV3-1 to TRBJ2-7; D is perhaps TRBD1 (6 bases). The germline V gene has CDR1 LGHDT and CDR2 YNNKEL (reference sequence). The CDR3 has 14 amino acids. V gave up 4 bases and J gave up 0 bases, with 10 bases separating them. As DNA, the CDR3 is TGTGCCAGCAGCCTCACAGGGCGCTCCTACGAGCAGTACTTC. It is translated as CASSLTGRSYEQYF.

The chain recombines TRBV12-3 or TRBV12-4 with TRBJ1-5; D ambiguous. This CDR3 region has 14 residues. V lost 5 bases, J lost 1 base, and 9 bases lay in between. CDR3 amino acids: CASSVQLSNQPQHF. The CDR3 DNA reads TGTGCCAGCAGTGTCCAACTGAGCAATCAGCCCCAGCATTTT.

J is TRBJ2-7 and V is TRBV7-8, with TRBD1 matching over 10 bases. The length of the CDR3 is 18 residues. Germline-derived CDR1 and CDR2 are SGHVS and FQNEAQ. V was pared by 5 bases and J by 1 base, with 14 bases of the junction left unmatched. CDR3 sequence (DNA): TGTGCCAGCAGCCATCCCCGGGGGCCGGGACAGGGGTCCTACGAGCAGTACTTC. It translates to CASSHPRGPGQGSYEQYF.

This clonotype was picked up a small number of times. The chain joins TRBV27 to TRBJ2-7; TRBD2 aligns across 10 bases. The CDR3 loop spans 15 amino acids. Trimming removed 0 bases from V and 4 bases from J; junction bases left unmatched: 3. Germline V CDR1 and CDR2: MNHEY, SMNVEV (reference sequence). As DNA, the CDR3 is TGTGCCAGCAGTTTATCTACTAGCGGGATTTACGAGCAGTACTTC. This translates into CASSLSTSGIYEQYF.

The chain employs TRBV9 and TRBJ2-1, with TRBD2 as a possible D gene (6 bases). The length of the CDR3 is 15 residues. The V gene's germline CDR1 is SGDLS and CDR2 YYNGEE. Trimming removed 4 bases at V and 9 bases at J, with 20 bases between. CDR3 sequence (DNA): TGTGCCAGCAGCCCCCGGGAAGCGGGCTTGGTTGAGCAGTTCTTC. As protein: CASSPREAGLVEQFF.

This clonotype was picked up a small number of times. The V and J genes are TRBV4-1 and TRBJ1-2, with a possible D match to TRBD1 (6 bases). The germline V and J ends were trimmed by 1 base and 4 bases, with 19 bases remaining between them. CDR1 is MGHRA and CDR2 is YSYEKL in the germline V gene. There are 17 residues in the CDR3. In DNA form, the CDR3 reads TGCGCCAGCAGCCAAGTCGCGGGGGCCAGCTCATTCTATGGCTACACCTTC. Translated, it gives CASSQVAGASSFYGYTF.

A few counts support this clonotype. This chain uses TRBV20-1 with TRBJ2-1; 10 nucleotides align to TRBD2. V trimming: 6 bases; J trimming: 4 bases; junction bases outside the gene matches: 6. Germline values: CDR1 DFQATT, CDR2 SNEGSKA (reference sequence). The CDR3 length is 14 residues. In DNA, the CDR3 is TGCAGTGCGGTAGCGGGAGGTCAATACAATGAGCAGTTCTTC. Amino acid sequence: CSAVAGGQYNEQFF.

This clonotype was seen more than once but under ten times. The CDR3 coding sequence is TGTGCCAGCAGTTTATTCGTTAGACTAGCGGGATTTAGTGAGACCCAGTACTTC. Residues: CASSLFVRLAGFSETQYF. V and J are TRBV28 and TRBJ2-5; 11 bases are a match to TRBD2. The CDR3 is made up of 18 amino acids. The V gene end was trimmed by 1 base and the J gene end by 5 bases; junction bases not matched to a gene: 12. CDR1 and CDR2 (germline): MDHEN, SYDVKM.

This clonotype turned up a few times. The V and J genes are TRBV12-3 or TRBV12-4 and TRBJ2-7; either TRBD1 or TRBD2 may supply D (6 bases each). With 5 bases removed from V and 6 bases from J, the gap between germline ends came to 20 bases. The CDR3 consists of 15 residues. The CDR3 loop is CASSIWDTAGTEQYF. The DNA of the CDR3 is TGTGCCAGCAGTATTTGGGACACCGCGGGGACCGAGCAGTACTTC.

The chain joins TRBV5-1 to TRBJ1-1, with TRBD1 identical over 8 bases. The germline gives CDR1 SGHRS, CDR2 YFSETQ. The CDR3 runs to 15 residues. V lost 2 bases, J lost 5 bases, and 8 bases stayed unmatched. This CDR3 reads CASSFTTGGITEAFF. CDR3 coding DNA: TGCGCCAGCAGCTTCACCACAGGGGGGATTACTGAAGCTTTCTTT.

The chain is built from TRBV2 and TRBJ2-5; D possibly corresponds to TRBD2 (5 bases). CDR1 and CDR2 from the germline V gene are SNHLY and FYNNEI. This CDR3 region has 14 residues. V lost 5 bases to trimming and J lost 1 base, with 11 bases between them. The DNA for the CDR3 is TGTGCCAGCAGTCGAAGCGGACTCCAAGAGACCCAGTACTTC. Translated: CASSRSGLQETQYF.

The rearrangement joins TRBV12-3 or TRBV12-4 to TRBJ2-1, with D perhaps being TRBD1 or TRBD2 (5 bases each). The germline V and J ends were trimmed by 5 bases and 7 bases, with 18 bases remaining between them. The CDR3 length is 15 residues. DNA of the CDR3: TGTGCCAGCAGTGGGGGTAGGGGTGACACAAATGAGCAGTTCTTC. The encoded protein is CASSGGRGDTNEQFF.

The V and J genes are TRBV5-1 and TRBJ2-5; 8 nucleotides line up with TRBD1. The CDR3 runs 16 residues. CDR1 and CDR2 from the germline V gene are SGHRS and YFSETQ. The trim removed 0 bases at V and 5 bases at J, leaving 9 bases unmatched. CDR3 region: CASSLEGQGAFETQYF. The DNA of the CDR3 is TGCGCCAGCAGCTTGGAAGGTCAGGGGGCTTTTGAGACCCAGTACTTC.

This clonotype has just a few counts. This chain links TRBV5-1 with TRBJ1-6; D may be TRBD1 (6 bases). Looked up from germline, CDR1 is SGHRS and CDR2 is YFSETQ. Trimming stripped 4 bases from V and 8 bases from J, with 10 bases between. CDR3 length: 13 amino acids. The CDR3 is CASSLDSHSPLHF. In DNA form, the CDR3 reads TGCGCCAGCAGCCTGGACAGTCATTCACCCCTCCACTTT.

A few counts support this clonotype. This rearrangement joins TRBV24-1 to TRBJ2-1; D is unclear. This CDR3 is 13 amino acids long. Looked up from germline, CDR1 is KGHDR and CDR2 is SFDVKD. V lost 5 bases, J lost 3 bases, and 7 bases lay in between. This CDR3 is CATSAPGYNEQFF. The CDR3 nucleotides are TGTGCCACCAGTGCTCCGGGCTACAATGAGCAGTTCTTC.

V and J are TRBV28 and TRBJ2-5; tentatively, D is TRBD2 (6 bases). V was clipped by 5 bases and J by 0 bases, with 25 bases between them. Germline V gene sequence: CDR1 MDHEN, CDR2 SYDVKM. The CDR3 contains 19 residues. The DNA of the CDR3 is TGTGCCAGCAGTACCAAAAGGCGGGATCGGTCCCCGTACCAAGAGACCCAGTACTTC. This translates into CASSTKRRDRSPYQETQYF.

The chain has TRBV6-5 and TRBJ2-5, with a weak D call TRBD1 (5 bases). The J call may not be correct, given that the DNA end is closer to TRBJ2-7. Germline-derived CDR1 and CDR2 are MNHEY and SVGAGI. This CDR3 is built from 12 residues. In DNA form, the CDR3 reads TGTGCCAGCAGCCGTACCCAGGGCGAGCAGTACTTC. Translated: CASSRTQGEQYF.

V gene TRBV27 combines with J gene TRBJ2-5; D possibly corresponds to TRBD1 (6 bases). TRBJ2-7 explains the end of the DNA better; the J call may be wrong. The germline V gene has CDR1 MNHEY and CDR2 SMNVEV (reference sequence). There are 13 residues in the CDR3. The chain's CDR3 is CASTPGAAYEQYF. DNA for the CDR3: TGTGCCAGCACGCCAGGGGCAGCCTACGAGCAGTACTTC.

The chain employs TRBV15 and TRBJ2-1; D is possibly TRBD1 (5 bases). Germline CDR1 LNHNV, CDR2 YYDKDF (reference sequence). Trimming stripped 3 bases from V and 8 bases from J, with 20 bases between. This CDR3 region has 16 residues. The CDR3 loop reads CATSRDKGSKVDEQFF. The CDR3 nucleotides read TGTGCCACCAGCAGGGACAAAGGTTCAAAGGTGGATGAGCAGTTCTTC. The full variable domain, its missing parts supplied by reference TRBV15 and TRBJ2-1, is DAMVIQNPRYQVTQFGKPVTLSCSQTLNHNVMYWYQQKSSQAPKLLFHYYDKDFNNEADTPDNFQSRRPNTSFCFLDIRSPGLGDTAMYLCATSRDKGSKVDEQFFGPGTRLTVL.

The chain carries TRBV5-1 and TRBJ1-1, with D possibly being TRBD1 (5 bases). Per the germline V gene, CDR1 is SGHRS and CDR2 is YFSETQ. The CDR3 totals 14 residues. V shed 0 bases and J shed 5 bases, with 11 bases lying between them. The DNA of the CDR3 is TGCGCCAGCAGCTTGGGGGGGGGGAAGACTGAAGCTTTCTTT. This sequence encodes CASSLGGGKTEAFF.

In this sample, this clonotype turned up a few times. This chain uses TRBV27 with TRBJ2-1; 8 bases agree with TRBD2. The V gene end was trimmed by 4 bases and the J gene end by 14 bases; junction bases not matched to a gene: 7. Germline values: CDR1 MNHEY, CDR2 SMNVEV (reference sequence). This CDR3 spans 12 amino acids. The CDR3 here is CASSYLAGYEFF. The CDR3 DNA reads as TGTGCCAGCAGTTACCTAGCGGGTTATGAGTTCTTC.